The 9 T cell receptor beta chains given below trace back to one sample, sequenced in a study of cytomegalovirus exposure and HLA in healthy donors. A multiplex PCR was run with 60 Vbeta primers and 13 Jbeta primers. The assay was immunoSEQ multiplex PCR, and TCRdb's table has in-frame clones only and misses some. Of some 170,000 clones in the sample, 80% were seen once. Specimen: PBMCs. The source is a man in his late teens or twenties in good health and CMV-seropositive.

The genes are TRBV11-1 and TRBJ1-3, with D uncertain. Between the trimmed V and J ends, which lost 0 bases and 0 bases, there was a span of 6 bases. Per germline, CDR1 SGHAT and CDR2 FQDESV (reference sequence). This CDR3 region has 15 residues. The CDR3 spells CASSLARGSGNTIYF. CDR3 bases: TGTGCCAGCAGCTTAGCGCGGGGCTCTGGAAACACCATATATTTT. Supplemented by reference TRBV11-1 and TRBJ1-3, the full variable domain reads EAEVAQSPRYKITEKSQAVAFWCDPISGHATLYWYRQILGQGPELLVQFQDESVVDDSQLPKDRFSAERLKGVDSTLKIQPAELGDSAMYLCASSLARGSGNTIYFGEGSWLTVV.

This clone is a singleton in its sample. This sequence joins TRBV7-3 and TRBJ2-3, with D tentatively TRBD2 (5 bases). Germline V gene data show CDR1 as SGHTA and CDR2 as FQGTGA. The CDR3 extends over 17 amino acids. Deletions cut 3 bases from V and 6 bases from J, with 22 bases between. The CDR3 DNA is TGTGCCAGCAGCTTTACCGGGCCTCAAAGCGAGGGCGATACGCAGTATTTT. Residues: CASSFTGPQSEGDTQYF.

The chain employs TRBV28 and TRBJ1-2; D not certain. The length of the CDR3 is 16 residues. The germline V gene has CDR1 MDHEN and CDR2 SYDVKM. The V end was cut by 5 bases, the J end by 4 bases, with 20 bases between. The CDR3: CASSRGVGSRSYGYTF. CDR3 bases: TGTGCCAGCAGTCGCGGGGTCGGTTCACGATCCTATGGCTACACCTTC.

The chain uses TRBV4-1 and TRBJ1-2, with 9 bases aligning to TRBD1. V lost 1 base to trimming and J lost 5 bases; unmatched junction nucleotides: 11. This CDR3 comprises 17 residues. Germline V gene lookup returns CDR1 MGHRA and CDR2 YSYEKL. DNA of the CDR3: TGCGCCAGCAGCCAAGGATTGTGGGACAGGGATTTGTATGGCTACACCTTC. Its translation is CASSQGLWDRDLYGYTF.

The chain's CDR3 is CASSPSGVGREKLFF. DNA for the CDR3: TGTGCCAGCAGTCCCTCGGGAGTGGGCAGGGAAAAACTGTTTTTT. The genes are TRBV28 and TRBJ1-4; D call uncertain. Germline values: CDR1 MDHEN, CDR2 SYDVKM. V was shortened by 5 bases and J by 8 bases, with 18 bases between the two germline ends. This CDR3 region has 15 residues.

The chain uses TRBV7-9 and TRBJ1-1; TRBD1 matches 7 bases. V trimming: 5 bases; J trimming: 3 bases; junction bases outside the gene matches: 9. Germline V gene data show CDR1 as SEHNR and CDR2 as FQNEAQ (reference sequence). The CDR3 has 15 amino acids. CDR3 amino acids: CASSPGDRHYTEAFF. In DNA form, the CDR3 reads TGTGCCAGCAGCCCTGGGGACAGACATTACACTGAAGCTTTCTTT.

The rearrangement uses TRBV5-1 and TRBJ2-7, with 10 bases fitting TRBD2. This CDR3 has 16 residues. Germline-derived CDR1 and CDR2 are SGHRS and YFSETQ. V lost 0 bases and J lost 5; bases outside the gene matches: 8. The chain's CDR3 is CASSLAGLAALDEQYF. The DNA of the CDR3 is TGCGCCAGCAGCTTGGCCGGACTAGCGGCCCTAGACGAGCAGTACTTC.

The chain combines TRBV27 with TRBJ1-2; 8 bases map to TRBD1. This CDR3 comprises 14 residues. Trimming removed 4 bases from V and 2 bases from J; junction bases left unmatched: 3. CDR1 is MNHEY and CDR2 is SMNVEV in the germline V gene (reference sequence). CDR3: CASSSRTGNYGYTF. The CDR3 coding sequence is TGTGCCAGCAGTTCCCGGACAGGGAACTATGGCTACACCTTC.

The chain carries TRBV5-6 and TRBJ2-7; D is possibly TRBD1 (5 bases). The CDR3 runs 15 residues. Deletions cut 0 bases from V and 9 bases from J, with 19 bases between. Germline V gene sequence: CDR1 SGHDT, CDR2 YYEEEE. This CDR3 is CASSLGQGIRTGQYF. CDR3 nucleotides: TGTGCCAGCAGCTTGGGGCAGGGAATTAGGACGGGGCAGTACTTC.